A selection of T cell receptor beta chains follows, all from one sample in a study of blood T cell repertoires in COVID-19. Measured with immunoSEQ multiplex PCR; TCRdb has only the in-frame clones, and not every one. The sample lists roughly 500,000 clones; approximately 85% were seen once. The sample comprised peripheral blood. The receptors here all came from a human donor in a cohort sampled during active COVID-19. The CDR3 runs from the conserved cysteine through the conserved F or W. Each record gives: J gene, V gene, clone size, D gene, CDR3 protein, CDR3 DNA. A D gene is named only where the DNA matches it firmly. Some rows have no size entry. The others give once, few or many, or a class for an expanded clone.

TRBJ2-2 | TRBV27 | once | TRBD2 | CASSFGLAGVKGGELFF | TGTGCCAGCAGTTTCGGACTAGCGGGAGTAAAAGGCGGGGAGCTGTTTTTT
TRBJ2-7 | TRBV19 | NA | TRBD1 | CASSRQGSSQNTYEQYF | TGTGCCAGTAGCCGACAGGGTTCCTCTCAAAACACCTACGAGCAGTACTTC
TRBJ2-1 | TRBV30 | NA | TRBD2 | CAWSLAGGGEQFF | TGTGCCTGGAGTCTAGCGGGAGGGGGTGAGCAGTTCTTC
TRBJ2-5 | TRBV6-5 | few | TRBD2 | CASRPSGRETQYF | TGTGCCAGCAGACCCTCCGGGAGGGAGACCCAGTACTTC
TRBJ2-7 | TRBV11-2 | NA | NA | CASSFDRPLYEQYF | TGTGCCAGCAGCTTTGACAGGCCTCTCTACGAGCAGTACTTC
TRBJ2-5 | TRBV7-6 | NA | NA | CASSLLQETQYF | TGTGCCAGCAGCTTACTTCAAGAGACCCAGTACTTC
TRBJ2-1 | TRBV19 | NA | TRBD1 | CASLPGTGRLNEQFF | TGTGCCAGCCTTCCCGGGACAGGGCGATTGAATGAGCAGTTCTTC
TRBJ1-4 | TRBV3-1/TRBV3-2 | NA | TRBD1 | CASSRQGATNEKLFF | TGTGCCAGCAGCCGCCAGGGGGCAACTAATGAAAAACTGTTTTTT
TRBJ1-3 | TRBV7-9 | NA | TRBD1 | CASSLQRGQGSSGNTIYF | TGTGCCAGCAGCTTACAAAGGGGACAGGGCAGTTCGGGAAACACCATATATTTT
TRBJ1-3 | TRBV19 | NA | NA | CASSISRLGNTIYF | TGTGCCAGTAGTATTTCGAGACTCGGAAACACCATATATTTT
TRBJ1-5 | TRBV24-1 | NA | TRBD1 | CATSDRRQGALPQHF | TGTGCCACCAGTGACCGTCGACAGGGGGCCTTGCCCCAGCATTTT
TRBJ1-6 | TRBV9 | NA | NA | CASSVTDPYNSPLHF | TGTGCCAGCAGCGTCACAGATCCTTATAATTCACCCCTCCACTTT
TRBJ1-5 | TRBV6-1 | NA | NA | CASSEAGGKGNQPQHF | TGTGCCAGCAGTGAAGCTGGAGGGAAAGGCAATCAGCCCCAGCATTTT
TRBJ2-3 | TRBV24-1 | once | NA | CATSGPSEPDTQYF | TGTGCCACCAGTGGGCCTAGCGAACCAGATACGCAGTATTTT
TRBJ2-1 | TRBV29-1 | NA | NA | CSPHLRRTSYNEQFF | TGCAGCCCACACCTAAGAAGGACTTCCTACAATGAGCAGTTCTTC
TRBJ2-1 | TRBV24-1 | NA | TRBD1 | CATSDSGTGKFKQFF | TGTGCCACCAGTGATTCCGGGACAGGGAAATTCAAGCAGTTCTTC
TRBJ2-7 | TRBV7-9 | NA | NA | CASSLGQGKGEQYF | TGTGCCAGCAGCTTAGGGCAGGGGAAAGGCGAGCAGTACTTC
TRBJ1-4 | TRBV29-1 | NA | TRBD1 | CSVGPGGDEKLFF | TGCAGCGTTGGGCCAGGGGGCGATGAAAAACTGTTTTTT
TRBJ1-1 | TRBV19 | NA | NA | CASTRRTEAFF | TGTGCCAGTACAAGGCGGACTGAAGCTTTCTTT
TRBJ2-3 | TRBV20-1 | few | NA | CSASSGSTDTQYF | TGCAGTGCTAGTAGCGGAAGCACAGATACGCAGTATTTT
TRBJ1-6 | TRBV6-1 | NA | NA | CASSVSGFNTVSPLHF | TGTGCCAGCAGTGTCTCAGGGTTCAATACAGTTTCACCCCTCCACTTT
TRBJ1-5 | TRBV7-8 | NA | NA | CASSSRGGASNQPQHF | TGTGCCAGCAGCTCCAGAGGAGGGGCGAGCAATCAGCCCCAGCATTTT
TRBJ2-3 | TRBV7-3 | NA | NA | CASSFPGSSTDTQYF | TGTGCCAGCAGCTTCCCCGGTTCTAGCACAGATACGCAGTATTTT
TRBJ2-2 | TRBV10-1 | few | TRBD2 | CASSDLAGARGTGELFF | TGCGCCAGCAGTGACCTAGCGGGAGCTCGTGGCACCGGGGAGCTGTTTTTT
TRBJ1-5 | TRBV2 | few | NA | CASSASWALQPQHF | TGTGCCAGCAGTGCGTCGTGGGCGCTTCAGCCCCAGCATTTT
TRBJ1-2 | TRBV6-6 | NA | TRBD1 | CASTIIYRGDNYGYTF | TGTGCCAGCACTATCATTTACAGGGGTGATAACTATGGCTACACCTTC